This is a list of T cell receptor beta chains from one sample in a study of blood T cell dynamics during melanoma immunotherapy. Sequencing used immunoSEQ multiplex PCR; TCRdb keeps in-frame clones, though not all of them. The table records almost 7,000 clones, about 85% of them present only once. The specimen comprised blood, sampled from a patient treated with checkpoint blockade. These TCRs come from a human donor with melanoma. Some clones in this sample may be carry-over from other donors' samples. The conserved cysteine and the conserved F or W are not part of the CDR3 here.

j_gene | v_gene | CDR3aa
TRBJ1-4 | TRBV9 | ASSVGGQDEKLF
TRBJ2-2 | TRBV11-3 | ASSTGPSNTGELF
TRBJ2-7 | TRBV27 | ASRQGAREQY
TRBJ2-2 | TRBV19 | ASSTGHVGTGELF
TRBJ1-1 | TRBV28 | ASSLGGWRGNTEAF
TRBJ2-1 | TRBV7-9 | ASSPGASSSYNEQF
TRBJ2-1 | TRBV19 | ANGPGQGTEQF
TRBJ1-1 | TRBV6-6 | ASRTGQFKTEAF
TRBJ2-3 | TRBV7-2 | ASSLNRGPDTQY
TRBJ1-6 | TRBV28 | ASSLSDRAFSPLH
TRBJ1-1 | TRBV29-1 | SVDIAGLNTEAF
TRBJ2-7 | TRBV28 | ASSPRTGYTYEQY
TRBJ1-2 | TRBV14 | ASSQDRWTEKNYGYT
TRBJ2-5 | TRBV6-1 | ASDWDSQETQY
TRBJ1-2 | TRBV5-4 | ASSSTGAYGYT
TRBJ2-5 | TRBV2 | ASTPIPGYNQAGTQY
TRBJ2-5 | TRBV7-6 | ASSLRTETQY
TRBJ2-7 | TRBV4-3 | ASSQSVLLAGDGYEQY
TRBJ2-1 | TRBV6-5 | ASSLPGTTYNEQF
TRBJ2-2 | TRBV19 | ASSIWGATGELF
TRBJ2-3 | TRBV9 | ASSVHLAGVTDTQY
TRBJ2-5 | TRBV11-2 | ASSLEVRVETQY
TRBJ2-7 | TRBV5-1 | ASSLEASAAYEQY
TRBJ2-7 | TRBV7-9 | ASSPPDTFPDEQY
TRBJ2-5 | TRBV18 | ASSPAGQETQY
TRBJ2-1 | TRBV7-2 | ASSPGTRGV
TRBJ1-3 | TRBV5-5 | ASSIPGARSGNTIY
TRBJ1-5 | TRBV5-6 | ASSFNRGNQPQH
TRBJ2-5 | TRBV7-9 | ASSFTGTSVETQY
TRBJ2-7 | TRBV11-2 | ASSLDLAGRGEQY
TRBJ2-5 | TRBV27 | ASGTGEETQY
TRBJ1-2 | TRBV27 | ASSPTGRYGYT
TRBJ2-1 | TRBV6-1 | ASSSTRQSANEQF
TRBJ2-2 | TRBV19 | ASSIRGVAPTGELF
TRBJ1-5 | TRBV18 | ASSPPPRDLYSNQPQH
TRBJ1-5 | TRBV27 | ASSSSIRNQPQH
TRBJ2-3 | TRBV9 | ASSLDPGLATAY
TRBJ2-1 | TRBV19 | ASSQLAGSYNEQF
TRBJ2-7 | TRBV7-8 | ASSLASGSYEQY
TRBJ2-2 | TRBV7-7 | ASSSGLAGAFGELF
TRBJ2-5 | TRBV9 | ASSAWGGQQETQY
TRBJ2-3 | TRBV27 | ASGLGGSTDTQY
TRBJ2-3 | TRBV5-4 | ASSLEGDGTDTQY
TRBJ1-2 | TRBV4-2 | ASSQVRDRGIFGYT
TRBJ2-5 | TRBV28 | ASIGQGRETQY
TRBJ1-1 | TRBV2 | ASSYSQDLNTEAF
TRBJ2-1 | TRBV9 | ASSALAGGPGEQF
TRBJ1-1 | TRBV19 | ASRDRQVNTEAF
TRBJ2-5 | TRBV6-4 | ASSDGTGGQETQY
TRBJ2-2 | TRBV4-3 | ASSRTGTGAFANTGELF
TRBJ1-1 | TRBV7-2 | ASSLSPGMNTEAF
TRBJ1-3 | TRBV7-2 | ACSRRGGNTIY
TRBJ1-6 | TRBV4-1 | ASSQGQWNSPLH
TRBJ1-5 | TRBV27 | ASSLAGDNQPQH